Following are 32 T cell receptor beta chains from one sample sequenced in a study of OX40 agonist ivuxolimab in advanced cancers. Method: immunoSEQ multiplex PCR; TCRdb's copy keeps in-frame clones and lacks some. Among fewer than 90,000 clones listed, about 89% were seen once. The specimen was CD4+ or CD8+ T cells sorted from blood, collected in a trial of the OX40 agonist ivuxolimab. The receptors derive from an adult with an advanced solid tumor such as melanoma, head and neck, liver or kidney cancer.

This chain links TRBV10-3 with TRBJ2-3; the match to TRBD2 covers 9 bases. After removal of 9 bases from V and 3 bases from J, the junction contained 7 bases not matched to a gene. The germline V gene encodes CDR1 ENHRY and CDR2 SYGVKD. The CDR3 totals 14 residues. The CDR3 nucleotides are TGTGCCATGAGATCTAGCGGGGAAACAGATACGCAGTATTTT. It is translated as CAMRSSGETDTQYF.

CDR3 sequence reads: CASSGDRGIEQYF. The CDR3 DNA is TGTGCCAGCAGTGGTGACAGGGGGATAGAGCAGTACTTC. The J gene is TRBJ2-7, the V gene TRBV6-5, with 9 bases that match TRBD1. The germline CDR1 and CDR2 sequences are MNHEY and SVGAGI. This CDR3 spans 13 amino acids. J lost 7 bases, V lost 5 bases, and 6 bases had no gene match.

The chain couples TRBV5-1 to TRBJ2-3, with 7 positions matching TRBD2. J lost 0 bases, V lost 2 bases, and 9 bases had no gene match. The CDR3 is made up of 17 amino acids. CDR1 and CDR2 (germline): SGHRS, YFSETQ. The DNA of the CDR3 is TGCGCCAGCAGCTTTGGGTTCGGCGGGGGAAGCACAGATACGCAGTATTTT. This gives the protein CASSFGFGGGSTDTQYF.

The chain is built from TRBV29-1 and TRBJ2-7, with unresolved D. The CDR3 is made up of 13 amino acids. The V gene lost 4 bases and the J gene lost 5 bases, with 15 bases spanning the gap. The germline gives CDR1 SQVTM, CDR2 ANQGSEA. As DNA, the CDR3 is TGCAGCGTTGCTATGAGACGGGTGGACGAGCAGTACTTC. Its translation: CSVAMRRVDEQYF.

The chain joins TRBV5-4 to TRBJ2-3; no firm D call. Looked up from germline, CDR1 is SGHNT and CDR2 is YYREEE (reference sequence). Deletions cut 0 bases from V and 10 bases from J, with 12 bases between. This CDR3 has 13 residues. CDR3 residues: CASSLGRDDPQYF. The CDR3 DNA reads TGTGCCAGCAGCTTGGGGAGAGACGACCCGCAGTATTTT.

The chain is built from TRBV4-1 and TRBJ1-4; the match to TRBD1 covers 8 bases. This CDR3 spans 17 amino acids. V was pared by 4 bases and J by 8 bases, with 15 bases of the junction left unmatched. Germline V gene lookup returns CDR1 MGHRA and CDR2 YSYEKL. The CDR3 sequence: CASSRESLGTGMEKLFF. The CDR3 coding sequence is TGCGCCAGCAGCCGCGAATCCCTCGGGACAGGAATGGAAAAACTGTTTTTT.

The chain is built from TRBV28 and TRBJ1-5; no reliable D call. Germline CDR1 is MDHEN and CDR2 is SYDVKM. V gave up 6 bases and J gave up 0 bases, with 15 bases separating them. This CDR3 contains 16 residues. Written as DNA, the CDR3 is TGTGCCAGCAGGCTATTTTTAGGGTCTAGCAATCAGCCCCAGCATTTT. Protein sequence: CASRLFLGSSNQPQHF.

The chain uses TRBV2 and TRBJ1-2, with D tentatively TRBD1 (6 bases). Trimming shortened V by 6 bases and J by 3 bases, and 26 bases separated the two germline ends. The germline V gene has CDR1 SNHLY and CDR2 FYNNEI. This CDR3 contains 18 residues. This CDR3 is CASRLPGVLTRSDYGYTF. CDR3 DNA: TGTGCCAGCAGGCTACCAGGGGTCTTGACGAGGTCGGACTATGGCTACACCTTC. Using reference TRBV2 and TRBJ1-2 for the parts outside the CDR3, the full variable domain is EPEVTQTPSHQVTQMGQEVILRCVPISNHLYFYWYRQILGQKVEFLVSFYNNEISEKSEIFDDQFSVERPDGSNFTLKIRSTKLEDSAMYFCASRLPGVLTRSDYGYTFGSGTRLTVV.

The V gene is TRBV6-5, the J gene TRBJ2-1, with 8 bases that match TRBD2. The CDR3 is 13 residues long. V lost 10 bases and J lost 9; bases outside the gene matches: 11. The germline V gene has CDR1 MNHEY and CDR2 SVGAGI. DNA of the CDR3: TGTGCCATCCGGGAGGGGAAATCTGGTGAGCAGTTCTTC. Its translation: CAIREGKSGEQFF.

The chain couples TRBV7-6 to TRBJ1-1; TRBD1 might be the D (6 bases). This CDR3 is 13 amino acids long. The germline V gene has CDR1 SGHVS and CDR2 FNYEAQ. The V and J ends lost 6 bases and 3 bases respectively, with 11 bases between them. CDR3 sequence (DNA): TGTGCCAGCAGTAGACAGGACGACACTGAAGCTTTCTTT. Its protein is CASSRQDDTEAFF.

This clone has only one observation. The gene calls are TRBV7-9 and TRBJ1-1; D possibly corresponds to TRBD1 (5 bases). Trimming took off 4 bases at V and 1 base at J, with 7 bases between the two ends. CDR1 is SEHNR and CDR2 is FQNEAQ in the germline V gene (reference sequence). CDR3 length equals 13 residues. CDR3 bases: TGTGCCAGCAGCTCCCAGGGGAACACTGAAGCTTTCTTT. It encodes CASSSQGNTEAFF. The whole variable domain, remainder taken from reference TRBV7-9 and TRBJ1-1, is DTGVSQNPRHKITKRGQNVTFRCDPISEHNRLYWYRQTLGQGPEFLTYFQNEAQLEKSRLLSDRFSAERPKGSFSTLEIQRTEQGDSAMYLCASSSQGNTEAFFGQGTRLTVV.

Written as DNA, the CDR3 is TGCGCCAGCAGCTTGGGCTGGGAGACGAACACTGAAGCTTTCTTT. This translates into CASSLGWETNTEAFF. The rearrangement joins TRBV5-1 to TRBJ1-1, with unresolved D. Trimming took off 0 bases at V and 1 base at J, with 10 bases between the two ends. CDR1 SGHRS and CDR2 YFSETQ come from the germline V gene. The CDR3 contains 15 residues.

This chain connects TRBV14 to TRBJ2-5; D possibly corresponds to TRBD2 (7 bases). V was cut by 0 bases and J by 7 bases, with 12 bases left in between. The CDR3 totals 14 residues. Germline values: CDR1 SGHDN, CDR2 FVKESK. The CDR3 here is CASSQDVRGGTQYF. DNA of the CDR3: TGTGCCAGCAGCCAAGATGTAAGGGGGGGGACCCAGTACTTC. Together with reference TRBV14 and TRBJ2-5, the CDR3 gives the full variable domain: EAGVTQFPSHSVIEKGQTVTLRCDPISGHDNLYWYRRVMGKEIKFLLHFVKESKQDESGMPNNRFLAERTGGTYSTLKVQPAELEDSGVYFCASSQDVRGGTQYFGPGTRLLVL.

CDR3 in DNA: TGCGCCAGCAGCCGAGATAGCGGGGGGACATACAATGAGCAGTTCTTC. Its protein is CASSRDSGGTYNEQFF. J is TRBJ2-1 and V is TRBV4-1; 10 nucleotides align to TRBD2. The length of the CDR3 is 16 residues. V lost 4 bases to trimming and J lost 4 bases; unmatched junction nucleotides: 7. The V gene's germline CDR1 is MGHRA and CDR2 YSYEKL.

The rearrangement joins TRBV7-2 to TRBJ2-7; D unresolved. The germline V gene encodes CDR1 SGHTA and CDR2 FQGNSA. The CDR3 spans 13 residues. Trimming removed 3 bases at V and 2 bases at J, with 8 bases between. CDR3 residues: CASSFPETYEQYF. CDR3 bases: TGTGCCAGCAGCTTCCCAGAAACCTACGAGCAGTACTTC.

The chain couples TRBV6-6 to TRBJ2-1; 12 bases are a match to TRBD2. The CDR3 runs 15 residues. Trimming took 5 bases from V and 4 from J; bases not matched to a gene: 3. CDR1 is MNHNY, CDR2 SVGAGI, per germline (reference sequence). The CDR3 loop is CASSDGTSGYNEQFF. CDR3 DNA: TGTGCCAGCAGTGACGGGACTAGCGGGTACAATGAGCAGTTCTTC.

The chain recombines TRBV11-3 with TRBJ2-7; no definite D call. The germline CDR1 and CDR2 sequences are SGHNT and YENEEA. V was pared by 2 bases and J by 3 bases, with 5 bases between. This CDR3 spans 12 amino acids. The CDR3 loop is CASSLFIYEQYF. Here the CDR3 DNA reads TGTGCCAGCAGCTTATTCATCTACGAGCAGTACTTC.

This clone showed up just once. The chain couples TRBV29-1 to TRBJ1-3; TRBD1 is a possible D gene (5 bases). The CDR3 totals 16 residues. CDR1 SQVTM and CDR2 ANQGSEA come from the germline V gene. V dropped 2 bases and J dropped 0 bases, with 14 bases sitting between them. As DNA, the CDR3 is TGCAGCGTTGAAACCCCGGGACGTAGCTCTGGAAACACCATATATTTT. This codes for CSVETPGRSSGNTIYF.

J is TRBJ2-1 and V is TRBV25-1; weak D call: TRBD2 (5 bases). V was clipped by 0 bases and J by 6 bases, with 9 bases between them. Germline CDR1 MGHDK, CDR2 SYGVNS. The CDR3 loop spans 14 amino acids. The CDR3 DNA reads TGTGCCAGCAGTGAATATGGAGGAGGCAATGAGCAGTTCTTC. Its translation: CASSEYGGGNEQFF.

V and J are TRBV21-1 and TRBJ2-7; the D call of TRBD1 is as the table states it, not checked on the DNA. TRBV21-1 is noted as a pseudogene. The CDR3 length is 13 residues. The CDR3 coding sequence is TGTGCCAGCAGCAAAGAGGGGCAAGACGAGCAGTACTTC. It specifies CASSKEGQDEQYF.

This clone was seen a few times. The chain carries TRBV7-9 and TRBJ2-5; perhaps TRBD2 as D (5 bases). V lost 3 bases to trimming and J lost 3 bases, with 17 bases between them. Germline V gene lookup returns CDR1 SEHNR and CDR2 FQNEAQ (reference sequence). This CDR3 has 16 residues. This CDR3 is CASSLGEAWGKETQYF. The DNA of the CDR3 is TGTGCCAGCAGCTTGGGAGAGGCCTGGGGTAAAGAGACCCAGTACTTC.

The chain uses TRBV6-4 and TRBJ2-6, with D possibly TRBD2 on 6 matching bases. Germline V CDR1 and CDR2: MRHNA, SNTAGT. Trimming left V 3 bases short and J 1 base short, with 16 bases between. CDR3 length: 18 amino acids. The DNA of the CDR3 is TGTGCCAGCAGTGAACAGCCGGGACTTCGTTCTGGGGCCAACGTCCTGACTTTC. It is translated as CASSEQPGLRSGANVLTF.

V and J are TRBV27 and TRBJ2-1; D is perhaps TRBD2 (5 bases). The CDR3 is 16 residues long. CDR1 MNHEY and CDR2 SMNVEV come from the germline V gene (reference sequence). V lost 5 bases and J 4 bases, leaving 18 bases between the germline ends. The CDR3 DNA sequence: TGTGCCAGCAGTGGACTTGCCCGTGGACTTTACAATGAGCAGTTCTTC. It codes for CASSGLARGLYNEQFF.

The rearrangement uses TRBV4-3 and TRBJ2-3; 13 positions match TRBD2. CDR1 and CDR2 (germline): LGHNA, YSLEER. J gave up 4 bases and V 0 bases, and 10 bases lay outside the gene matches. The length of the CDR3 is 19 residues. DNA of the CDR3: TGCGCCAGCAGCCAAGATACCCCTACTAGCGGGGGGGTAGCAGATACGCAGTATTTT. Its translation: CASSQDTPTSGGVADTQYF.

The chain is built from TRBV30 and TRBJ2-1; 7 bases align to TRBD1. With V trimmed by 2 bases and J by 7 bases, 14 bases remained unmatched. This CDR3 is built from 16 residues. Germline V gene sequence: CDR1 GTSNPN, CDR2 SVGIG (reference sequence). Here the CDR3 reads CAWSIPDRTGLNEQFF. The CDR3 nucleotides read TGTGCCTGGAGTATTCCGGACAGGACGGGGTTGAATGAGCAGTTCTTC.

This clone appeared a few times. The chain carries TRBV2 and TRBJ2-1; 7 positions agree with TRBD1. Germline V gives CDR1 SNHLY, CDR2 FYNNEI. This CDR3 comprises 15 residues. V was clipped by 4 bases and J by 6 bases; unmatched bases: 9. The CDR3 protein is CASSGSGGFFNEQFF. The CDR3 DNA follows: TGTGCCAGCAGTGGTTCAGGGGGTTTTTTCAATGAGCAGTTCTTC. Looking up the rest from reference TRBV2 and TRBJ2-1 gives the full variable domain: EPEVTQTPSHQVTQMGQEVILRCVPISNHLYFYWYRQILGQKVEFLVSFYNNEISEKSEIFDDQFSVERPDGSNFTLKIRSTKLEDSAMYFCASSGSGGFFNEQFFGPGTRLTVL.

This sequence joins TRBV27 and TRBJ2-4; D is undetermined. Trimming removed 4 bases at V and 1 base at J, with 11 bases between. The CDR3 sequence is 15 residues long. Germline CDR1 reads MNHEY; CDR2 reads SMNVEV (reference sequence). This chain's CDR3 is CASSYYMEAKNIQYF. As DNA, the CDR3 is TGTGCCAGCAGTTATTACATGGAGGCCAAAAACATTCAGTACTTC.

The CDR3 loop reads CASSDGRGGYEQYF. DNA of the CDR3: TGTGCCAGCAGCGACGGACGGGGAGGCTACGAGCAGTACTTC. The J gene is TRBJ2-7, the V gene TRBV5-4; D is perhaps TRBD2 (6 bases). CDR1 is SGHNT, CDR2 YYREEE, per germline (reference sequence). The CDR3 has 14 amino acids. Deletions cut 4 bases from V and 3 bases from J, with 14 bases between.

This chain links TRBV10-3 with TRBJ2-1, with 13 bases identical to TRBD2. The CDR3 totals 17 residues. CDR1 is ENHRY, CDR2 SYGVKD, per germline. V lost 0 bases to trimming and J lost 7 bases; unmatched junction nucleotides: 6. The CDR3: CAISESVGLAGDNEQFF. The CDR3 bases are TGTGCCATCAGTGAGTCTGTCGGACTAGCGGGAGATAATGAGCAGTTCTTC.

This clone was observed a single time. The rearrangement joins TRBV5-8 to TRBJ2-5; 9 bases fit TRBD1. Germline lookup yields CDR1 SGHTS and CDR2 YDEGEE. There are 15 residues in the CDR3. J was trimmed by 3 bases and V by 4 bases; bases with no gene match: 7. The CDR3 spells CASSLGTGLKETQYF. The CDR3 nucleotides read TGTGCCAGCAGCCTTGGGACAGGGCTTAAAGAGACCCAGTACTTC.

This rearrangement joins TRBV6-6 to TRBJ1-2; TRBD1 matches 7 bases. The trim removed 5 bases at V and 2 bases at J, leaving 5 bases unmatched. Germline loops: CDR1 MNHNY, CDR2 SVGAGI (reference sequence). The CDR3 loop spans 14 amino acids. CDR3 sequence: CASSLGQTNYGYTF. CDR3 in DNA: TGTGCCAGCAGTCTGGGACAGACCAACTATGGCTACACCTTC.

CDR3 nucleotides: TGCGCCAGCCGATCTTCGTCCGGGACGTTTAATGAAAAACTGTTTTTT. It yields the protein CASRSSSGTFNEKLFF. The chain joins TRBV5-1 to TRBJ1-4; the D gene is possibly TRBD1 (5 bases). Germline V gives CDR1 SGHRS, CDR2 YFSETQ. Trimming removed 7 bases from V and 4 bases from J, with 20 bases in between. The CDR3 sequence is 16 residues long.